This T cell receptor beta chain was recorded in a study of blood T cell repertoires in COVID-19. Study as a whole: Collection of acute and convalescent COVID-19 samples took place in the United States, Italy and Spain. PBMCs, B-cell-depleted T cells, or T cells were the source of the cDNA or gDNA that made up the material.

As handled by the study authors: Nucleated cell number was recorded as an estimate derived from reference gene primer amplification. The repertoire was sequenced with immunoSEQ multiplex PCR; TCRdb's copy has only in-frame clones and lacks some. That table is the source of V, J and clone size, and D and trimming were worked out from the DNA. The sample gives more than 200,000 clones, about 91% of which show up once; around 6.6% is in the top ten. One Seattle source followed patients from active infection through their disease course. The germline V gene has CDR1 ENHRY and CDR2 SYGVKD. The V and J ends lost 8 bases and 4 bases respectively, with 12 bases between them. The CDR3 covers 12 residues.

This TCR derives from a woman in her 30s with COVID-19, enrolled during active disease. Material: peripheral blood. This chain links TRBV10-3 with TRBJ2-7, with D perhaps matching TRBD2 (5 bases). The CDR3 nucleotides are TGTGCCATCGCGGACGGGGAATACGAGCAGTACTTC. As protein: CAIADGEYEQYF.